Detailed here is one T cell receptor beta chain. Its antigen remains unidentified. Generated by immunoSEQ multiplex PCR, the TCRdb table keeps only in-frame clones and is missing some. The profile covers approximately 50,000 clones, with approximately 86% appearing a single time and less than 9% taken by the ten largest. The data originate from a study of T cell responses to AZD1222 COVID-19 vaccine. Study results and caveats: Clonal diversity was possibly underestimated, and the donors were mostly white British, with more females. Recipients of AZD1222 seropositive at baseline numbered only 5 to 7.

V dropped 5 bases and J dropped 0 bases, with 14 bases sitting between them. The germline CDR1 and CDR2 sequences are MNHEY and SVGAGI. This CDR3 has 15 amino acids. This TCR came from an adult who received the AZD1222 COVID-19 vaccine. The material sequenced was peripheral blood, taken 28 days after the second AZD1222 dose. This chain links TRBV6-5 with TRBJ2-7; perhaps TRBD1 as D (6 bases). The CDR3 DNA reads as TGTGCCAGCAGTCCCTTCCGGACAGCCTCCTACGAGCAGTACTTC. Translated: CASSPFRTASYEQYF.